The sequence of this TCR beta chain was determined in a study of blood T cell repertoires in COVID-19. The protocol was immunoSEQ multiplex PCR, while the TCRdb copy is restricted to in-frame clones and leaves out a portion. In the table there are approximately 46,000 clones, approximately 86% of which are singletons. The clonotype comes from a man in his 60s with active or convalescent COVID-19. Material: peripheral blood.

CDR3 in DNA: TGTGCCAGCAGTGCAGGGGGCGCCCACTATGGCTACACCTTC. It translates to CASSAGGAHYGYTF. The chain recombines TRBV6-4 with TRBJ1-2; 8 bases agree with TRBD1. The length of the CDR3 is 14 residues. Germline V CDR1 and CDR2: MRHNA, SNTAGT. V was pared by 4 bases and J by 3 bases, with 4 bases of the junction left unmatched.